One and the same sample provided the 22 T cell receptor beta chains below, sequenced in a study of chronic HIV infection and antiretroviral therapy (dated by TCRdb to 2015 to 2017). Libraries were built with 5' RACE. Sequencing was performed on an Illumina MiSeq. The public reads were reanalyzed by TCRdb: fastp trimming at Q25, MiXCR alignment, in-frame beta chains only. Rows merge per CDR3 protein into single entries with the most common DNA and genes. The sample table lists approximately 40,000 distinct CDR3 sequences, 8.2% of them with a count of one. The ten biggest clones cover 2.9% of the sample. Sample: peripheral blood. These receptor sequences come from an adult who had HIV and had not received antiretroviral therapy, or was an uninfected healthy control (not recorded which).

This clonotype was recorded at least ten times. This chain connects TRBV21-1 to TRBJ2-3; the table's D call, TRBD1, was not checked against the DNA. TRBV21-1 is marked as a pseudogene. This CDR3 spans 14 amino acids. CDR3 nucleotide sequence: TGTGCCAGCCTTCTCGGGGGGCTTACAGATACGCAGTATTTT. This translates into CASLLGGLTDTQYF.

This clonotype was seen a few times. The chain is built from TRBV6-2 or TRBV6-3 and TRBJ2-7, with D perhaps TRBD1 or TRBD2 (5 bases each). CDR3 length: 13 residues. Germline V CDR1 and CDR2: MNHEY, SVGEGT. The germline V and J ends were trimmed by 4 bases and 4 bases, with 11 bases remaining between them. CDR3 loop: CASSSGGWYEQYF. The CDR3 bases are TGTGCCAGCAGTTCTGGGGGTTGGTACGAGCAGTACTTC.

The rearrangement joins TRBV29-1 to TRBJ1-3, with a weak D call TRBD1 (5 bases). This CDR3 has 14 residues. V gave up 4 bases and J gave up 4 bases, with 14 bases separating them. CDR1 and CDR2 (germline): SQVTM, ANQGSEA. The CDR3 nucleotides read TGCAGCGTTGTTGGTGCTGGGGCCGGAAACACCATATATTTT. Encoded protein: CSVVGAGAGNTIYF.

Worth noting for this clonotype: With a much larger clone just one base away, this may be a read error. The V gene is TRBV2, the J gene TRBJ1-1; D may be TRBD1 (6 bases). Germline-derived CDR1 and CDR2 are SNHLY and FYNNEI. The CDR3 is 12 residues long. The CDR3 coding sequence is TGTGCCAGCAGTAGACGGGACACTGAAACTTTCTTT. This encodes CASSRRDTETFF.

This chain connects TRBV28 to TRBJ2-5; perhaps TRBD2 as D (6 bases). The V end lost 3 bases, the J end lost 4 bases, and 15 bases lay between the germline ends. This CDR3 has 15 amino acids. Germline CDR1 is MDHEN and CDR2 is SYDVKM. CDR3 nucleotide sequence: TGTGCCAGCAGTTTCGGGGGAACCTGGGGAGAGACCCAGTACTTC. Its protein product is CASSFGGTWGETQYF.

The chain is built from TRBV6-1 and TRBJ2-3; 9 nucleotides line up with TRBD1. CDR1 MNHNS and CDR2 SASEGT come from the germline V gene. The CDR3 is 19 residues long. J lost 0 bases, V lost 6 bases, and 16 bases had no gene match. The CDR3 DNA reads TGTGCCAGCAGGGCGGACAGGGGCTGGGACTATACTAGCACAGATACGCAGTATTTT. As protein: CASRADRGWDYTSTDTQYF.

This clonotype has ten or more counts. This CDR3 is CASSRGSQGARGGNEQFF. For the CDR3, the DNA is TGTGCCAGCAGCCGGGGGAGCCAGGGGGCGCGAGGGGGGAATGAGCAGTTCTTC. The chain combines TRBV5-5 with TRBJ2-1; 8 nucleotides align to TRBD1. The CDR3 sequence is 18 residues long. CDR1 is SGHKS, CDR2 YYEKEE, per germline (reference sequence). V shed 4 bases, J shed 7 bases, and the junction held 19 bases outside the gene matches.

This clonotype was counted ten times or more. The rearrangement uses TRBV3-1 and TRBJ2-1; D ambiguous. This CDR3 region has 16 residues. Trimming removed 1 base from V and 0 bases from J, with 10 bases in between. Looked up from germline, CDR1 is LGHDT and CDR2 is YNNKEL (reference sequence). The CDR3 sequence: CASSQAARSSYNEQFF. The CDR3 bases are TGTGCCAGCAGCCAAGCGGCGAGGAGCTCCTACAATGAGCAGTTCTTC.

This chain uses TRBV19 with TRBJ2-7, with D uncertain. V was shortened by 4 bases and J by 4 bases, with 8 bases between the two germline ends. The CDR3 spans 12 residues. Germline V gives CDR1 LNHDA, CDR2 SQIVND (reference sequence). The CDR3 sequence: CASSKPRYEQYF. The CDR3 region has the DNA TGTGCCAGTAGTAAACCCCGGTACGAGCAGTACTTC. The complete variable domain, with remaining parts taken from reference TRBV19 and TRBJ2-7, reads DGGITQSPKYLFRKEGQNVTLSCEQNLNHDAMYWYRQDPGQGLRLIYYSQIVNDFQKGDIAEGYSVSREKKESFPLTVTSAQKNPTAFYLCASSKPRYEQYFGPGTRLTVT.

There are many counts of this clonotype. This sequence joins TRBV4-3 and TRBJ2-5; no clear D gene. Trimming took 3 bases from V and 5 from J, leaving 13 bases between them. Per germline, CDR1 LGHNA and CDR2 YSLEER. CDR3 length equals 14 residues. The CDR3 protein is CASSQTILGETQYF. CDR3 nucleotides: TGCGCCAGCAGCCAGACGATTTTGGGGGAGACCCAGTACTTC.

The rearrangement joins TRBV12-3 or TRBV12-4 to TRBJ2-7; 7 bases are shared with TRBD2. V shed 6 bases and J 6 bases; nucleotides not matched to a gene: 11. CDR3 length equals 14 residues. CDR3 amino acids: CASRSIGGRVEQYF. CDR3 sequence (DNA): TGTGCCAGCAGGTCCATCGGAGGGAGGGTCGAGCAGTACTTC.

The V gene is TRBV24-1, the J gene TRBJ2-1; D ambiguous. The CDR3 is 12 amino acids. V gave up 6 bases and J gave up 5 bases, with 7 bases separating them. Germline loops: CDR1 KGHDR, CDR2 SFDVKD. CDR3 sequence reads: CATSYQNNEQFF. The CDR3 DNA reads TGTGCCACCAGTTATCAGAACAATGAGCAGTTCTTC.

This clonotype was seen many times. The chain employs TRBV13 and TRBJ2-7; 7 bases map to TRBD1. From germline, CDR1 is PRHDT and CDR2 FYEKMQ (reference sequence). V dropped 5 bases and J dropped 2; count of bases not matched to a gene: 9. The CDR3 contains 15 residues. In nucleotides, the CDR3 is TGTGCCAGCAGCACAAGGGGACAGCCGACCTACGAGCAGTACTTC. Its translation: CASSTRGQPTYEQYF.

This clonotype came up many times. The rearrangement joins TRBV28 to TRBJ2-6, with D unclear. The CDR3 runs 17 residues. CDR1 is MDHEN, CDR2 SYDVKM, per germline. The ends were cut back, 6 bases at V and 1 base at J, with 16 bases in the middle. The CDR3 region has the DNA TGTGCCAGCAGGGATCCCCTCGGCCTATCTGGGGCCAACGTCCTGACTTTC. It translates to CASRDPLGLSGANVLTF.

V is TRBV29-1 and J is TRBJ2-7; 9 nucleotides agree with TRBD2. Germline trimming cut 4 bases from V and 4 bases from J; bases unmatched to any gene: 2. Germline V gives CDR1 SQVTM, CDR2 ANQGSEA. The CDR3 length is 12 residues. CDR3 sequence (DNA): TGCAGCGTTGTTAGCGGGAGTTACGAGCAGTACTTC. Translation: CSVVSGSYEQYF.

This clonotype was counted many times. V usage is TRBV2 and J usage is TRBJ2-2; possible D gene TRBD2, 7 bases. V lost 6 bases, J lost 4 bases, and 12 bases lay in between. The CDR3 runs to 14 residues. From germline, CDR1 is SNHLY and CDR2 FYNNEI. CDR3 sequence: CASRDSGITGELFF. The CDR3 region has the DNA TGTGCCAGCAGGGACAGCGGGATCACCGGGGAGCTGTTTTTT.

This clonotype has more than one count but fewer than ten. The chain uses TRBV29-1 and TRBJ2-1, with 7 nucleotides matching TRBD1. The CDR3 consists of 13 residues. V lost 8 bases to trimming and J lost 4 bases; unmatched junction nucleotides: 8. Germline assignment: CDR1 SQVTM and CDR2 ANQGSEA. For the CDR3, the DNA is TGCAGCCTAACACAGACAGGGTACAATGAGCAGTTCTTC. The encoded protein is CSLTQTGYNEQFF.

The chain combines TRBV29-1 with TRBJ2-5, with 12 positions matching TRBD2. CDR3 size: 13 residues. The J segment lost 10 bases and the V segment lost 2 bases, leaving 5 bases of the junction unmatched. Germline V gives CDR1 SQVTM, CDR2 ANQGSEA. In DNA form, the CDR3 reads TGCAGCGTTGAACTAGCGGGAGGGCTCAACCAGTACTTC. Protein product: CSVELAGGLNQYF.

V and J are TRBV4-2 and TRBJ2-3; TRBD2 matches 10 bases. Germline V gives CDR1 LGHNA, CDR2 YNFKEQ. Trimming removed 4 bases from V and 0 bases from J; junction bases left unmatched: 4. The CDR3 extends over 16 amino acids. In DNA, the CDR3 is TGTGCCAGCAGCCTTCTAGCGGGAGTCAGCACAGATACGCAGTATTTT. Translation gives CASSLLAGVSTDTQYF.

Ten or more counts support this clonotype. The rearrangement joins TRBV7-9 to TRBJ2-7, with no clear D. Per germline, CDR1 SEHNR and CDR2 FQNEAQ (reference sequence). The CDR3 has 12 amino acids. Trimming removed 5 bases from V and 9 bases from J, with 14 bases in between. Here the CDR3 reads CASSNGGDRQYF. The CDR3 coding sequence is TGTGCCAGCAGCAACGGTGGAGACCGGCAGTACTTC. Combining the CDR3 with reference TRBV7-9 and TRBJ2-7 gives the whole variable domain DTGVSQNPRHKITKRGQNVTFRCDPISEHNRLYWYRQTLGQGPEFLTYFQNEAQLEKSRLLSDRFSAERPKGSFSTLEIQRTEQGDSAMYLCASSNGGDRQYFGPGTRLTVT.

This clonotype appeared many times. The V call is TRBV19, the J call TRBJ2-1; D not certain. There are 14 residues in the CDR3. The V end was cut by 0 bases, the J end by 0 bases, with 3 bases between. Germline CDR1 reads LNHDA; CDR2 reads SQIVND (reference sequence). CDR3: CASSIDLSYNEQFF. For the CDR3, the DNA is TGTGCCAGTAGTATAGACCTCTCCTACAATGAGCAGTTCTTC.

The chain links TRBV5-1 to TRBJ1-1, with D tentatively TRBD1 (6 bases). CDR1 SGHRS and CDR2 YFSETQ come from the germline V gene. Trimming shortened V by 5 bases and J by 6 bases, and 8 bases separated the two germline ends. This CDR3 has 11 amino acids. CDR3 coding DNA: TGCGCCAGCAGACAGGGCCCTGAAGCTTTCTTT. Protein sequence: CASRQGPEAFF. The full variable domain, completed using reference TRBV5-1 and TRBJ1-1, is KAGVTQTPRYLIKTRGQQVTLSCSPISGHRSVSWYQQTPGQGLQFLFEYFSETQRNKGNFPGRFSGRQFSNSRSEMNVSTLELGDSALYLCASRQGPEAFFGQGTRLTVV.